The 7 T cell receptor beta chains given below trace back to one sample, sequenced in a study of CD8+CD57+ T cells in acquired aplastic anemia (dated by TCRdb to 2016 to 2018). The sequencer was an Illumina HiSeq 2000. Genomic DNA served as template for TCR beta VDJ combination and CDR3 sequence profiling. In-frame beta chains were kept once TCRdb had trimmed the public reads at Q25 with fastp and called clones with MiXCR. Entries are consolidated by CDR3 protein sequence, retaining the most common genes and DNA. In this sample the table shows some 120,000 distinct CDR3 sequences, 58% of which occur a single time. Around 29% of the sample is taken by the ten largest. The patients picked for sequencing were ones in whom flow cytometry had shown an expansion of CD8+CD57+ cells. Sequences were obtained from sorted CD4+, CD8+, or CD8+CD57+ T cells (not recorded which) from PBMCs. The receptors were gathered from a human donor with aplastic anemia.

This clonotype turned up a few times. The chain joins TRBV18 to TRBJ2-5; TRBD2 matches 8 bases. CDR3 length: 17 residues. Losses at the gene ends were 0 bases for V and 4 bases for J; bases not matched to a gene: 10. The germline V gene has CDR1 KGHSH and CDR2 LQKENI. The chain's CDR3 is CASSPPTGGRIGETQYF. The CDR3 DNA sequence: TGTGCCAGCTCACCACCGACGGGGGGGCGGATTGGAGAGACCCAGTACTTC.

The genes are TRBV25-1 and TRBJ2-6; D not certain. CDR3 length: 16 amino acids. Trimming pared 0 bases from V and 4 bases from J, leaving 10 bases between. Germline V gene lookup returns CDR1 MGHDK and CDR2 SYGVNS. This CDR3 reads CASSEYSGAGANVLTF. Written as DNA, the CDR3 is TGTGCCAGCAGTGAATATAGTGGAGCCGGGGCCAACGTCCTGACTTTC.

This clonotype was detected only a few times. The chain uses TRBV10-3 and TRBJ2-7, with 8 bases identical to TRBD1. Germline lookup yields CDR1 ENHRY and CDR2 SYGVKD. The CDR3 has 15 residues. Losses at the gene ends were 3 bases for V and 2 bases for J; bases not matched to a gene: 6. The CDR3 loop reads CAISDGTGRAYEQYF. CDR3 in DNA: TGTGCCATCAGTGATGGGACAGGACGAGCCTACGAGCAGTACTTC.

This clonotype has just a few counts. A much larger clone sits a single nucleotide away, making a read error possible. The chain has TRBV19 and TRBJ1-1, with no clear D. Trimming stripped 4 bases from V and 0 bases from J, with 12 bases between. The germline gives CDR1 LNHDA, CDR2 SQIVND (reference sequence). The CDR3 has 15 residues. The CDR3 is CASSSSRTVNTEAFF. The DNA for the CDR3 is TGTGCCAGTAGTAGCTCCAGGACGGTGAACACTGAAGCTTTCTTT.

The gene calls are TRBV9 and TRBJ2-6, with TRBD2 as a possible D gene (5 bases). Trimming took 4 bases from V and 0 from J, leaving 14 bases between them. The CDR3 sequence is 17 residues long. CDR1 and CDR2 (germline): SGDLS, YYNGEE. CDR3 DNA sequence: TGTGCCAGCAGCCCCACAGAGGGTTCCTCTGGGGCCAACGTCCTGACTTTC. Residues: CASSPTEGSSGANVLTF.

This chain links TRBV7-3 with TRBJ1-6; the D gene is possibly TRBD1 (6 bases). Germline loops: CDR1 SGHTA, CDR2 FQGTGA. V lost 6 bases and J lost 1, with 13 bases in between. The CDR3 is 16 residues long. CDR3 DNA sequence: TGTGCCAGCAGGTCTCAGGGGACGTCCTATAATTCACCCCTCCACTTT. Translating it yields CASRSQGTSYNSPLHF.

The chain couples TRBV20-1 to TRBJ2-1; 8 bases map to TRBD2. With 8 bases clipped from V and 0 bases from J, the junction kept 12 bases outside the gene matches. Per germline, CDR1 DFQATT and CDR2 SNEGSKA (reference sequence). CDR3 size: 16 residues. CDR3 bases: TGCAGTACCTACAGACTGACTAGCGTCTCCTACAATGAGCAGTTCTTC. Amino acids: CSTYRLTSVSYNEQFF.